This TCR beta chain comes out of a study of cytomegalovirus exposure and HLA in healthy donors. Participants comprised healthy donors of bone marrow. Study results and caveats: The likely explanation for a cluster of highly shared sequence variants was sequencing artifact.

The PCR was carried out with 60 Vbeta primers and 13 Jbeta primers. Data came from immunoSEQ multiplex PCR; TCRdb stores just in-frame clones and leaves some out. The data contain under 200,000 clones, around 81% of them singletons. With regard to this clone: Its antigen is still unknown.

Looked up from germline, CDR1 is LGHNA and CDR2 is YSLEER. The CDR3 is made up of 17 amino acids. The V end was cut by 1 base, the J end by 3 bases, with 18 bases between. The sample was PBMCs. The sequence derives from a woman under 30 in good health and CMV-seropositive. The V and J genes are TRBV4-3 and TRBJ1-2; tentatively, D is TRBD1 (5 bases). In DNA form, the CDR3 reads TGCGCCAGCAGCCAAGGGCTCGGGGACGGGGGGTACTATGGCTACACCTTC. Protein sequence: CASSQGLGDGGYYGYTF.